This T cell receptor beta chain originates from a study of blood T cell repertoires in COVID-19. Profiling relied on immunoSEQ multiplex PCR, and the TCRdb table lists in-frame clones only, not all of them. The repertoire consists of roughly 250,000 clones, with 75% to 90% occurring once and the leading ten covering less than 10%. V lost 0 bases and J lost 6, with 15 bases in between. Germline-derived CDR1 and CDR2 are SGHRS and YFSETQ. The CDR3 is 15 amino acids. Source material: peripheral blood. The chain links TRBV5-1 to TRBJ1-2; D not resolved. The clonotype comes from a human donor in a cohort sampled during active COVID-19. CDR3 in DNA: TGCGCCAGCAGCTTGGTAACCGTAGCGGGGAATGGCTACACCTTC. It specifies CASSLVTVAGNGYTF.